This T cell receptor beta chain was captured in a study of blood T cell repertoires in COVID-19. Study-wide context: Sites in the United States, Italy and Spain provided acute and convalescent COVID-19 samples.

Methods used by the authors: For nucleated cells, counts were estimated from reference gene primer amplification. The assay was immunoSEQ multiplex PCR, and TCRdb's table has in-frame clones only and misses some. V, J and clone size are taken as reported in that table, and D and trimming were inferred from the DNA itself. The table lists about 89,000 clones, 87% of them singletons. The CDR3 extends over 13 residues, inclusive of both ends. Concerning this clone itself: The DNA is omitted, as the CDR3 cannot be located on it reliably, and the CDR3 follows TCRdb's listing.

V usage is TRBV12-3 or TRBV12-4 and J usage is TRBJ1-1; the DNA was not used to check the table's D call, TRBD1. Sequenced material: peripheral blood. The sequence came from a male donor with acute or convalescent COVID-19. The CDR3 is CASSLQGTLKLSF.